Listed below are T cell receptor beta chains from one sample, sequenced in a study of patients and donors after allogeneic stem cell transplantation. TCRdb processed the RT-PCR reads anew with MiXCR; each CDR3 protein has one entry. In the table there are 150,000 to 200,000 distinct CDR3 sequences, roughly 30% of which are singletons. Sequenced: blood, either unsorted or a sorted T cell fraction (not recorded which). These receptors all stem from a human donor who was either an allogeneic HSCT recipient or a stem cell or donor lymphocyte infusion donor (not recorded which). It is not recorded whose cells these are; they may come from a transplant donor. Each CDR3 is given with its conserved first and last residue. Each record gives: J gene, V gene, CDR3 protein.

TRBJ2-1,TRBV20-1,CSAIPTSGRLASYNEQFF
TRBJ2-7,TRBV6-5,CASRAMGPGTSYEQYF
TRBJ1-5,TRBV7-9,CASSSSDRGYNQPQHF
TRBJ2-2,TRBV27,CASSLWVPGTGELFF
TRBJ1-5,TRBV29-1,CSVPGVVESNQPQHF
TRBJ1-6,TRBV6-6,CASSYSSGQGDSPLHF
TRBJ2-7,TRBV7-9,CASSLQGGSYEQYF
TRBJ1-5,TRBV28,CASSLWGQFSNQPQHF
TRBJ1-5,TRBV6-2/TRBV6-3,CASSYVNQPQHF
TRBJ2-5,TRBV18,CASSPGETQYF
TRBJ1-1,TRBV7-8,CASSLLSGNTEAFF
TRBJ2-2,TRBV12-3/TRBV12-4,CASSLARYTGELFF
TRBJ2-1,TRBV5-1,CASSWDRLATYNEQFF
TRBJ2-2,TRBV29-1,CSVPRSNTGELFF
TRBJ2-5,TRBV13,CASSHRIATRFHETQYF
TRBJ2-7,TRBV5-1,CASSSGRAAYEQYF
TRBJ1-4,TRBV7-9,CASSSTGTGNEKLFF
TRBJ2-7,TRBV6-2/TRBV6-3,CASSYTASYEQYF
TRBJ1-6,TRBV4-3,CASSQIQSGSPLHF
TRBJ2-5,TRBV5-1,CASSLALDRGKGKTQYF
TRBJ1-6,TRBV5-1,CASSLVGMRSPLHF
TRBJ2-4,TRBV4-2,CASSPGQGADIQYF
TRBJ2-4,TRBV7-2,CASSFTGENIQYF
TRBJ1-5,TRBV6-2/TRBV6-3,CASSLGTGEHQPQHF
TRBJ2-1,TRBV7-9,CASSGGVSYNEQFF
TRBJ2-5,TRBV25-1,CASSELGAPPETQYF
TRBJ2-1,TRBV12-3/TRBV12-4,CASRPDLQSSYNEQFF
TRBJ2-7,TRBV10-3,CATEEGAHYEQYF
TRBJ2-7,TRBV29-1,CSVGPGSGEQYF
TRBJ2-1,TRBV11-2,CASIVWEDGEQFF
TRBJ2-2,TRBV10-3,CAITTHTGELFF
TRBJ2-2,TRBV5-5,CASSLRGPTTGELFF
TRBJ2-3,TRBV5-1,CASSLFRTDPTDTQYF
TRBJ1-6,TRBV18,CASSPLQGKGNSALHF
TRBJ2-7,TRBV30,CACRSRAHDRF
TRBJ2-1,TRBV7-3,CASSRSGPSYNEQFF
TRBJ2-3,TRBV5-1,CASSFDTDTQYF
TRBJ2-3,TRBV7-8,CASSFGGSSPTDTQYF
TRBJ2-7,TRBV20-1,CSAPGLAGDEQYF
TRBJ2-7,TRBV21-1,CASSNLSRQYF
TRBJ1-5,TRBV4-1,CASSQDPGQGYQPQHF
TRBJ2-7,TRBV25-1,CASSAPGQGAYEQYF
TRBJ2-5,TRBV12-3/TRBV12-4,CASSFGSLGAGTQYF
TRBJ1-2,TRBV12-3/TRBV12-4,CASRTSGGGYTF
TRBJ1-1,TRBV20-1,CSAPGVASTEAFF
TRBJ2-1,TRBV27,CASSLWTSGSSEQFF